This record covers a single TCR beta chain. This clonotype came up many times. This clone's antigen is unknown. One base away there is no much larger clone; base qualities are not given. CDR3 length: 14 amino acids, cysteine to phenylalanine. Only CDR3 DNA is held: 42 bases, read in frame from base 1. A distance of 11 bases separates the germline ends of V and J, which lose 2 bases and 4 bases respectively. The germline V gene encodes CDR1 MNHEY and CDR2 SVGAGI. Library method: 5' RACE. The sequencing machine was an Illumina Genome Analyzer IIx. RNA-based TCR cDNA libraries were prepared by a previously described protocol with several modifications. Sample-specific barcodes were introduced on both ends of each TCR cDNA library during cDNA synthesis and amplification to prevent cross-contamination. In the original analysis: Between about 95,000 and nearly 500,000 clonotypes were identified per individual, and about 2 to 3.6 million CDR3-containing reads were obtained per library. Reads with improper barcode index combinations were discarded, after which clonesets were built for each library with the MiTCR software. During the assembly of CDR3 clonotypes by MiTCR, low-quality reads were filtered or rescued and PCR and sequencing errors were corrected. Artificial out-of-frame clonotypes were removed by being mapped to in-frame sequences, with one indel in the CDR3 allowed. Similarity of V and J gene usage between donors was measured as Jensen-Shannon divergence divided by mean entropy. TCRdb ran its own pipeline on the public reads, namely fastp trimming at Q25 and MiXCR clone calling, and kept in-frame beta chains. CDR3 protein sequences are deduplicated, and each keeps its most common genes and DNA. TCRdb, not the authors, supplied the V and J calls. The sample table shows about 370,000 distinct CDR3 sequences, and 28% are seen once. In total, the top ten clones hold roughly 6.1% of the sample.

The data were obtained in a study of identical twins' blood T cells (dated by TCRdb to 2012 to 2014). The study in broad terms: Roughly 50 million Illumina reads were obtained across approximately twelve libraries, comprising six alpha-chain and six beta-chain libraries. TCR alpha and beta chain repertoires of three pairs of monozygous twins were compared using next-generation sequencing to assess genetic influence on repertoire formation.

Donors were six healthy women forming three monozygous twin pairs. All three twin pairs had been raised together and were thought likely to have encountered the same vaccines and infectious agents. TCR cDNA libraries were prepared from RNA that had been isolated from peripheral blood mononuclear cells. On the study overall, not on this receptor specifically: How many CDR3 clonotypes two donors shared depended mainly on the product of their cloneset sizes, and the twins did not clearly stray from this trend. Environmental influences could not be excluded as an explanation for twin similarity, since twins were reared together. V gene usage was reported to be markedly more similar within twin pairs than between unrelated donors, even among non-selected out-of-frame TCRbeta clonotypes. Validation by independent studies was stated to be required for the proposed role of the TCRalpha J segment in MHC recognition during thymic selection. Among the most abundant TCRbeta clonotypes, every donor shared more CDR3 sequences with her own twin than with unrelated donors.

The sequence came from a woman aged 18-55 years in good health. The chain is assembled from TRBV6-5 and TRBJ1-2; tentative D gene TRBD1, with 5 bases matching. The sample comprised PBMCs. The CDR3 in this case is CASSYSRVSYGYTF. In nucleotide form, the sequence is TGTGCCAGCAGTTACAGCAGGGTCTCCTATGGCTACACCTTC.